The 5 T cell receptor beta chains presented below share a single source sample, sequenced in a study of beta chain features in type 1 diabetes. General study points: In every one of the four CD4+ subsets, TCRB CDR3s were moderately but significantly shorter in Type 1 diabetes patients.

Sequenced material consisted of expressed TCRB transcripts (all of the isolated RNA was reverse transcribed). Measured with immunoSEQ multiplex PCR; TCRdb has only the in-frame clones, and not every one. The data show hundreds of thousands of clones, roughly an eighth seen once. Which antigens these TCRs recognize remains unknown. Sequenced sample: naive CD4+ T cells from blood. The receptors shown here come from a woman aged 18-30 years with type 1 diabetes.

This chain uses TRBV29-1 with TRBJ1-1; D unclear. Per germline, CDR1 SQVTM and CDR2 ANQGSEA. There are 10 residues in the CDR3. Trimming removed 7 bases at V and 1 base at J, with 4 bases between. CDR3 in amino acids: CSGGNTEAFF. The DNA of the CDR3 is TGCAGCGGAGGGAACACTGAAGCTTTCTTT.

The chain uses TRBV14 and TRBJ2-5; possible D gene TRBD2, 5 bases. V dropped 4 bases and J dropped 3 bases, with 18 bases sitting between them. The length of the CDR3 is 16 residues. Germline CDR1 SGHDN, CDR2 FVKESK. CDR3 nucleotide sequence: TGTGCCAGCAGCCCCCTAGGCGTAGAGGGCGAAGAGACCCAGTACTTC. Its translation: CASSPLGVEGEETQYF.

This clone has more than one count but fewer than ten. The chain joins TRBV29-1 to TRBJ1-1, with unresolved D. Trimming removed 4 bases at V and 5 bases at J, with 14 bases between. This CDR3 contains 13 residues. Germline lookup yields CDR1 SQVTM and CDR2 ANQGSEA. CDR3 DNA sequence: TGCAGCGTTGTGGAGTTCTTAGCGACTGAAGCTTTCTTT. This gives the protein CSVVEFLATEAFF. Drawing the rest from reference TRBV29-1 and TRBJ1-1, the complete variable domain is SAVISQKPSRDICQRGTSLTIQCQVDSQVTMMFWYRQQPGQSLTLIATANQGSEATYESGFVIDKFPISRPNLTFSTLTVSNMSPEDSSIYLCSVVEFLATEAFFGQGTRLTVV.

This clone was observed a handful of times. J is TRBJ2-1 and V is TRBV7-2, with D perhaps matching TRBD2 (6 bases). The CDR3 is made up of 16 amino acids. Germline V gives CDR1 SGHTA, CDR2 FQGNSA. V was pared by 3 bases and J by 0 bases, with 12 bases between. This CDR3 is CASSLNAGSSYNEQFF. The CDR3 DNA sequence: TGTGCCAGCAGCTTGAATGCGGGAAGCTCCTACAATGAGCAGTTCTTC.

This clone was seen more than once but under ten times. CDR3 region: CASSGSGRLSYEQYF. The CDR3 DNA reads as TGCGCCAGCAGCGGTAGCGGGAGGCTGTCCTACGAGCAGTACTTC. The chain uses TRBV5-1 and TRBJ2-7; 10 bases match TRBD2. V was clipped by 4 bases and J by 1 base; unmatched bases: 5. This CDR3 is 15 amino acids long. CDR1 is SGHRS, CDR2 YFSETQ, per germline.